These 12 T cell receptor beta chains were sequenced from one sample in a study of blood T cell repertoires in COVID-19. Here immunoSEQ multiplex PCR was the method, and the copy in TCRdb shows in-frame clones only, minus some. Of some 87,000 clones in the sample, around 81% were seen once. Sequenced material: peripheral blood. The receptors were sampled from a woman in her seventies with active or convalescent COVID-19.

This sequence joins TRBV5-1 and TRBJ2-1, with 9 bases aligning to TRBD1. The CDR3 is made up of 15 amino acids. CDR1 is SGHRS and CDR2 is YFSETQ in the germline V gene. Unmatched junction bases numbered 6, after V lost 3 bases and J lost 5 bases. CDR3 DNA sequence: TGCGCCAGCAGCTCAAGACAGGGGGGAGACAATGAGCAGTTCTTC. This sequence encodes CASSSRQGGDNEQFF. Variable domain in full (rest from reference TRBV5-1 and TRBJ2-1): KAGVTQTPRYLIKTRGQQVTLSCSPISGHRSVSWYQQTPGQGLQFLFEYFSETQRNKGNFPGRFSGRQFSNSRSEMNVSTLELGDSALYLCASSSRQGGDNEQFFGPGTRLTVL.

J is TRBJ1-2 and V is TRBV12-3 or TRBV12-4, with D possibly being TRBD1 (6 bases). The CDR3 contains 13 residues. Trimming stripped 5 bases from V and 3 bases from J, with 10 bases between. The CDR3 loop is CASSPDRYYGYTF. CDR3 in DNA: TGTGCCAGCAGTCCTGACAGGTACTATGGCTACACCTTC.

The CDR3 bases are TGTGCCAGCAGCCTTTGGCTAGCGGCCGCGAACACCGGGGAGCTGTTTTTT. Protein sequence: CASSLWLAAANTGELFF. The chain couples TRBV3-1 (or the pseudogene TRBV3-2) to TRBJ2-2, with 7 positions matching TRBD2. V gave up 4 bases and J gave up 0 bases; unmatched junction bases: 8. CDR3 length: 17 residues. Germline V gene data show CDR1 as LGHDT and CDR2 as YNNKEL (reference sequence).

V is TRBV6-5 and J is TRBJ2-2; D gene unclear. The CDR3 length is 15 residues. Germline V gene data show CDR1 as MNHEY and CDR2 as SVGAGI. With 8 bases removed from V and 7 bases from J, the gap between germline ends came to 20 bases. The CDR3 loop reads CASRVGMIRFGELFF. Written as DNA, the CDR3 is TGTGCCAGCCGCGTCGGAATGATCAGGTTCGGGGAGCTGTTTTTT.

The chain couples TRBV29-1 to TRBJ2-7, with TRBD1 identical over 7 bases. J was trimmed by 0 bases and V by 7 bases; bases with no gene match: 9. Germline loops: CDR1 SQVTM, CDR2 ANQGSEA. The CDR3 covers 14 residues. The CDR3 DNA is TGCAGCGCTACCCTCCGGGACAGCTCCTACGAGCAGTACTTC. Protein sequence: CSATLRDSSYEQYF.

J is TRBJ2-3 and V is TRBV11-3, with D possibly being TRBD1 (5 bases). The germline V gene has CDR1 SGHNT and CDR2 YENEEA. The CDR3 has 12 residues. Trimming stripped 3 bases from V and 11 bases from J, with 12 bases between. This chain's CDR3 is CASSFGAQGQYF. The CDR3, as DNA: TGTGCCAGCAGCTTCGGTGCTCAGGGGCAGTATTTT.

This clone was seen just once. The chain couples TRBV28 to TRBJ2-7; the match to TRBD1 covers 10 bases. The germline CDR1 and CDR2 sequences are MDHEN and SYDVKM. The CDR3 totals 16 residues. The V segment lost 5 bases and the J segment 2 bases; nucleotides outside the gene matches: 9. CDR3 protein: CASSPTGTGATYEQYF. As DNA, the CDR3 is TGTGCCAGCAGTCCCACGGGGACAGGGGCAACCTACGAGCAGTACTTC.

V gene TRBV2 combines with J gene TRBJ2-7; a weak D match, TRBD2 (5 bases). The V gene's germline CDR1 is SNHLY and CDR2 FYNNEI. Trimming shortened V by 3 bases and J by 0 bases, and 6 bases separated the two germline ends. The CDR3 extends over 13 amino acids. The CDR3 is CASSDGNSYEQYF. The CDR3 nucleotides read TGTGCCAGCAGTGACGGGAACTCCTACGAGCAGTACTTC.

This clone occurred a few times. This chain connects TRBV18 to TRBJ1-5, with 7 nucleotides matching TRBD1. V gave up 6 bases and J gave up 7 bases; unmatched junction bases: 9. This CDR3 region has 14 residues. The germline gives CDR1 KGHSH, CDR2 LQKENI. The CDR3 region has the DNA TGTGCCAGCTCTCCGGGACAGACAGAACAGCCCCAGCATTTT. Translating it yields CASSPGQTEQPQHF.

The V gene is TRBV29-1, the J gene TRBJ2-5, with D unresolved. Trimming stripped 3 bases from V and 7 bases from J, with 15 bases between. Germline loops: CDR1 SQVTM, CDR2 ANQGSEA. CDR3 length: 13 amino acids. The CDR3 region is CSVDLSQVGTQYF. The CDR3 DNA sequence: TGCAGCGTTGATCTTTCCCAGGTGGGGACCCAGTACTTC. Complete variable domain (other parts from reference TRBV29-1 and TRBJ2-5): SAVISQKPSRDICQRGTSLTIQCQVDSQVTMMFWYRQQPGQSLTLIATANQGSEATYESGFVIDKFPISRPNLTFSTLTVSNMSPEDSSIYLCSVDLSQVGTQYFGPGTRLLVL.

V and J are TRBV29-1 and TRBJ1-1, with D tentatively TRBD1 (6 bases). With 7 bases removed from V and 0 bases from J, the gap between germline ends came to 9 bases. CDR3 size: 12 residues. Germline-derived CDR1 and CDR2 are SQVTM and ANQGSEA. In nucleotides, the CDR3 is TGCAGCGGTGGGACACTGAACACTGAAGCTTTCTTT. It specifies CSGGTLNTEAFF.

V usage is TRBV7-9 and J usage is TRBJ1-3, with 7 bases aligning to TRBD1. The V gene's germline CDR1 is SEHNR and CDR2 FQNEAQ (reference sequence). The CDR3 runs 12 residues. The J segment lost 4 bases and the V segment lost 8 bases, leaving 2 bases of the junction unmatched. CDR3 loop: CASQTGGNTIYF. CDR3 nucleotide sequence: TGTGCCAGCCAGACAGGGGGAAACACCATATATTTT.